These T cell receptor beta chains were read from a single sample in a study of blood T cell repertoires in COVID-19. Clones were sequenced by immunoSEQ multiplex PCR, and TCRdb holds only the in-frame ones, with some missing. The sample has fewer than 250,000 clones; around 86% are singletons. Sequencing was performed on PBMCs or T cells enriched from blood (not recorded which). These receptor sequences come from a man between 25 and 39 years old in a cohort exposed to, infected with or recovered from COVID-19 (not recorded which). The conserved cysteine and the conserved F or W are not part of the CDR3 here. A D gene is named only where the DNA matches it firmly. The size of a clone is reported for some rows only, either as once, few or many, or as a class for expanded clones.

v_call	d_call	j_call	clone_size	cdr3_aa
TRBV7-8	TRBD2	TRBJ2-1	-	ASSSEGTSGTPYNEQF
TRBV6-5	-	TRBJ2-7	-	ASRDAPSSYEQY
TRBV13	-	TRBJ1-3	-	ASSLGRSSGNTIY
TRBV4-3	-	TRBJ1-2	-	ASSQARNYGYT
TRBV5-5	-	TRBJ2-3	-	ASSLVGATSTDTQY
TRBV13	-	TRBJ1-1	-	ASSLGAGTNTEAF
TRBV6-1	TRBD1	TRBJ1-4	once	ASSEIGDRGEKLF
TRBV5-4	TRBD1	TRBJ1-2	-	ASSFTPGGASYGYT
TRBV19	-	TRBJ1-3	-	ASSKEEAGNTIY
TRBV18	-	TRBJ2-5	-	ASSRSSSPQETQY
TRBV2	TRBD1	TRBJ2-7	-	ASSEDRGSPPQY
TRBV19	-	TRBJ1-2	-	ASGAGRSNYGYT